This TCR beta chain was observed in a study of blood T cell repertoires in COVID-19. Whole-study context: Acute and convalescent COVID-19 specimens originated in the United States, Italy and Spain. The cDNA or gDNA used as material had been derived from T cells, B-cell-depleted T cells, or PBMCs.

Here immunoSEQ multiplex PCR was the method, and the copy in TCRdb shows in-frame clones only, minus some. This table has 90,000 to 100,000 clones, about 85% appearing once. The sequenced sample was peripheral blood. The sequence was collected from a human donor in a cohort sampled during active COVID-19.

CDR3 protein: CASSQRLAGAATLDYNEQFF. The CDR3 nucleotides are TGTGCCAGCAGTCAGCGACTAGCGGGAGCGGCCACCTTAGACTACAATGAGCAGTTCTTC. V and J are TRBV6-6 and TRBJ2-1; 12 nucleotides align to TRBD2. CDR3 length: 20 amino acids. From germline, CDR1 is MNHNY and CDR2 SVGAGI (reference sequence). V lost 5 bases to trimming and J lost 3 bases; unmatched junction nucleotides: 17.